The 2 T cell receptor beta chains in this list originate from one sample, sequenced in a study of T cell repertoires in cytomegalovirus infection. Antigens of these TCRs are unknown. TCRdb ran MiXCR on the reads and lists one entry per CDR3 protein. The sample has 680,000 or so distinct CDR3 sequences, 30% to 35% seen once. The input for sequencing was cultured PBMCs, taken from culture after CMV antigen stimulation. The receptors stem from a human donor in good health (CMV status not recorded). Some clones in this sample may be carry-over from other donors' samples.

This clonotype came up many times. The chain links TRBV7-2 to TRBJ2-7; 11 bases map to TRBD2. Germline values: CDR1 SGHTA, CDR2 FQGNSA. V dropped 5 bases and J dropped 3; count of bases not matched to a gene: 9. This CDR3 has 16 amino acids. DNA of the CDR3: TGTGCCAGCAGCCCGGGGACTAGCGGAACTCACTACGAGCAGTACTTC. Amino acids: CASSPGTSGTHYEQYF.

This chain links TRBV27 with TRBJ2-2; D gene uncertain. V was trimmed by 3 bases and J by 4 bases, leaving 12 bases between them. The germline V gene has CDR1 MNHEY and CDR2 SMNVEV (reference sequence). The CDR3 length is 15 residues. The CDR3 is CASSLDGGFTGELFF. For the CDR3, the DNA is TGTGCCAGCAGTTTGGACGGCGGTTTCACCGGGGAGCTGTTTTTT.